This T cell receptor beta chain was observed in a study of T cell responses to AZD1222 COVID-19 vaccine. Only one count was recorded for this clone. Here immunoSEQ multiplex PCR was the method, and the copy in TCRdb shows in-frame clones only, minus some. The sample has about 25,000 clones; roughly 84% are singletons. The CDR3 runs to 16 residues. Trimming cost V 0 bases and J 5 bases; bases outside gene matches: 9. Per the germline V gene, CDR1 is MRHNA and CDR2 is SNTAGT. The chain employs TRBV6-4 and TRBJ2-7, with 8 bases aligning to TRBD1. The TCR originated in an adult who received the AZD1222 COVID-19 vaccine. Here the sequenced sample was peripheral blood, taken 28 days after the second AZD1222 dose. CDR3 sequence reads: CASSDSLSDRVHEQYF. The CDR3 coding sequence is TGTGCCAGCAGTGACTCGTTATCGGACAGGGTCCACGAGCAGTACTTC.